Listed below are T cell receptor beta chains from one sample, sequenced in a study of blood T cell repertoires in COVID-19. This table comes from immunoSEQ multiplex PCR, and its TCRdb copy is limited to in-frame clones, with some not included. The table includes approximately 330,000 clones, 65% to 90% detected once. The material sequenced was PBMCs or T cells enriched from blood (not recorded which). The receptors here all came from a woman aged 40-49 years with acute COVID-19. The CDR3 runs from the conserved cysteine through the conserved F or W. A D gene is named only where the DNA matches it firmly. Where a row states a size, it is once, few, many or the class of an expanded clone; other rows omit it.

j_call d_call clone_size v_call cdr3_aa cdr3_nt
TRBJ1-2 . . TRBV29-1 CSVGQQNYGYTF TGCAGCGTTGGACAGCAGAACTATGGCTACACCTTC
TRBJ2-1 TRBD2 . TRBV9 CASSVGGGGSSYNEQFF TGTGCCAGCAGCGTCGGGGGGGGCGGAAGCTCCTACAATGAGCAGTTCTTC
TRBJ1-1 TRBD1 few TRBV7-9 CASSSGTENTEAFF TGTGCCAGCAGCTCCGGGACAGAGAACACTGAAGCTTTCTTT
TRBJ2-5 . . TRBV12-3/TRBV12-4 CASSFRETQYF TGTGCCAGCAGTTTCCGAGAGACCCAGTACTTC
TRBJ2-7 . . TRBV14 CASSQDLRQAQYF TGTGCCAGCAGCCAAGATCTGCGACAGGCGCAGTACTTC
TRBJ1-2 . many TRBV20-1 CSARVHDGYTF TGCAGTGCTAGAGTACACGATGGCTACACCTTC
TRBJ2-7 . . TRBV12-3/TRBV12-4 CASRYRREYEQYF TGTGCCAGCAGATATAGAAGGGAGTACGAGCAGTACTTC
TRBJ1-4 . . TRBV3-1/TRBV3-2 CASSQVLRGRDEKLFF TGTGCCAGCAGCCAAGTTTTGCGGGGGCGTGATGAAAAACTGTTTTTT
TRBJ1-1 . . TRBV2 CASSERRPYTGTEAFF TGTGCCAGCAGTGAAAGGCGTCCATACACGGGCACTGAAGCTTTCTTT
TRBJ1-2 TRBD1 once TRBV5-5 CASSLGQGALGYTF TGTGCCAGCAGCTTAGGGCAGGGGGCTCTCGGCTACACCTTC
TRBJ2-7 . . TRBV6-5 CASSYRSEHPYEQYF TGTGCCAGCAGTTACCGGAGTGAACACCCCTACGAGCAGTACTTC
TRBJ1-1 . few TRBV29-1 CSVGGTYGMNTEAFF TGCAGCGTAGGAGGGACGTACGGTATGAACACTGAAGCTTTCTTT
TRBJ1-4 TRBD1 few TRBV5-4 CASSLDQGGASTNEKLFF TGTGCCAGCAGCTTGGATCAGGGGGGAGCTTCAACTAATGAAAAACTGTTTTTT
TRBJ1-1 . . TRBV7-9 CASSLQDSSEAFF TGTGCCAGCAGCTTACAGGACAGCAGTGAAGCTTTCTTT
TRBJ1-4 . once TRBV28 CASSVGGYNEKLFF TGTGCCAGCAGTGTGGGGGGGTACAATGAAAAACTGTTTTTT
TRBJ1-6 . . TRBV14 CASSQETRNSPLHF TGTGCCAGCAGCCAAGAGACTAGGAATTCACCCCTCCACTTT
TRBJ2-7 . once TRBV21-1 CASSPRDSISYEQYF TGTGCCAGCAGCCCTCGGGACTCTATCTCCTACGAGCAGTACTTC
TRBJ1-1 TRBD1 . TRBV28 CASRGGTGNTEAFF TGTGCCAGCAGAGGCGGGACAGGGAACACTGAAGCTTTCTTT